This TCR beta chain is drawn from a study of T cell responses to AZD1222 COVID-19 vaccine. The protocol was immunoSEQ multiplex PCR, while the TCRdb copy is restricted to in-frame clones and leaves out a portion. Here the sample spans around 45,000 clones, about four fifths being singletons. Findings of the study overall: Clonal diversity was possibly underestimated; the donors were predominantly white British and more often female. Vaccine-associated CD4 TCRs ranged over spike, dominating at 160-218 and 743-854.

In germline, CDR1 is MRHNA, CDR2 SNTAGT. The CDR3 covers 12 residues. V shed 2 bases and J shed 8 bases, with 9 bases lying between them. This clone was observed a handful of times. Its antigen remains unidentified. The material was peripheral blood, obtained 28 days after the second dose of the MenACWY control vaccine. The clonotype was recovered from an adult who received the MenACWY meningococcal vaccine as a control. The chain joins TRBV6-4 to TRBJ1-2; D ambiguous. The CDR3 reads CASSDGVGGYTF. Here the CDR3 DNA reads TGTGCCAGCAGTGACGGGGTAGGGGGCTACACCTTC.